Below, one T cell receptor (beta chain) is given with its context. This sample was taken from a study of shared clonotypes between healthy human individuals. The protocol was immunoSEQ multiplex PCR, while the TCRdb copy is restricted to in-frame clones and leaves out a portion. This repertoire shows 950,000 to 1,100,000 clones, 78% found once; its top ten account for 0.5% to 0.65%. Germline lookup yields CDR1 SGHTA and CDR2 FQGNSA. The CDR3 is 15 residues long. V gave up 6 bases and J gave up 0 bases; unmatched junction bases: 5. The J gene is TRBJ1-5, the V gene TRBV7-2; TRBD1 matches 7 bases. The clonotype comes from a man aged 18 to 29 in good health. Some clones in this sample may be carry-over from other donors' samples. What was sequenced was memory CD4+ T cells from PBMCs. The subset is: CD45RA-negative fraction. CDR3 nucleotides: TGTGCCAGCAGTGACAGGGTTAATAGCAATCAGCCCCAGCATTTT. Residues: CASSDRVNSNQPQHF.